The present T cell receptor beta chain was sequenced within a study of radiotherapy plus CTLA-4 blockade in lung cancer. Study background: Among enrolled patients, 15% to 20% responded and more than 25% achieved disease control.

Focal radiation with ipilimumab CTLA-4 blockade was given to patients with chemo-refractory metastatic non-small-cell lung cancer. Some clones are missing from TCRdb's copy, which holds only in-frame ones; the method was immunoSEQ multiplex PCR. This sample carries tens of thousands of clones, 84% of them seen once, and the ten largest clones take around 4.8%. Notes on the study in general: Clones derived from tumor TCRs expanded in blood after radiotherapy plus ipilimumab.

Note on this clone: Antigen specificity is unknown.

The sequenced sample was peripheral blood, obtained from a patient treated with radiotherapy plus ipilimumab. The origin of this receptor is a human donor with non-small cell lung cancer whose response to radiotherapy plus ipilimumab could not be evaluated.

CDR3 protein: CASSVETGRSQPQHF. CDR3 nucleotides: TGTGCCAGCAGTGTTGAGACAGGGAGGAGTCAGCCCCAGCATTTT. The V call is TRBV2, the J call TRBJ1-5, with 7 positions matching TRBD1. V dropped 4 bases and J dropped 6; count of bases not matched to a gene: 9. Germline V CDR1 and CDR2: SNHLY, FYNNEI. This CDR3 spans 15 amino acids. Supplemented by reference TRBV2 and TRBJ1-5, the full variable domain reads EPEVTQTPSHQVTQMGQEVILRCVPISNHLYFYWYRQILGQKVEFLVSFYNNEISEKSEIFDDQFSVERPDGSNFTLKIRSTKLEDSAMYFCASSVETGRSQPQHFGDGTRLSIL.